These 8 T cell receptor beta chains originate from one sample sequenced in a study of OX40 agonist ivuxolimab in advanced cancers. Receptor amplification or capture employed the immunoSEQ multiplex PCR assay. TCRdb carries this immuneACCESS record with in-frame sequences only. Its versions omit some clonotypes, under half of them owing to an unresolved V gene in the studies checked, with the rest unexplained. The sample table records around 100,000 clones; about 83% of these occur just once. 1.5% to 2% of the sample is taken by the ten largest. Source: CD4+ or CD8+ T cells sorted from blood, taken in a trial of the OX40 agonist ivuxolimab. Receptors originate from an adult with an advanced solid tumor such as melanoma, head and neck, liver or kidney cancer.

In its sample, this clone was seen a few times. This chain connects TRBV11-2 to TRBJ2-1; possibly TRBD2 for D (6 bases). The CDR3 is made up of 15 amino acids. Germline V gene sequence: CDR1 SGHAT, CDR2 FQNNGV. V lost 5 bases and J lost 0, with 11 bases in between. The CDR3 nucleotides are TGTGCCAGCAGCCGCGCGGGGCCCTCCTACAATGAGCAGTTCTTC. Amino acids: CASSRAGPSYNEQFF. The full variable domain, rest sourced from reference TRBV11-2 and TRBJ2-1, is EAGVAQSPRYKIIEKRQSVAFWCNPISGHATLYWYQQILGQGPKLLIQFQNNGVVDDSQLPKDRFSAERLKGVDSTLKIQPAKLEDSAVYLCASSRAGPSYNEQFFGPGTRLTVL.

This sequence joins TRBV7-2 and TRBJ2-3, with 8 positions matching TRBD2. This CDR3 has 17 residues. Germline V gene data show CDR1 as SGHTA and CDR2 as FQGNSA. Trimming took 5 bases from V and 2 from J; bases not matched to a gene: 12. In DNA, the CDR3 is TGTGCCAGCAGCATCTCCGGGACTAGATTCCTCACAGATACGCAGTATTTT. It specifies CASSISGTRFLTDTQYF. Full variable domain (missing parts from reference TRBV7-2 and TRBJ2-3): GAGVSQSPSNKVTEKGKDVELRCDPISGHTALYWYRQSLGQGLEFLIYFQGNSAPDKSGLPSDRFSAERTGGSVSTLTIQRTQQEDSAVYLCASSISGTRFLTDTQYFGPGTRLTVL.

V and J are TRBV29-1 and TRBJ2-7; either TRBD1 or TRBD2 may supply D (5 bases each). Deletions cut 4 bases from V and 4 bases from J, with 14 bases between. Per the germline V gene, CDR1 is SQVTM and CDR2 is ANQGSEA. The CDR3 consists of 13 residues. As DNA, the CDR3 is TGCAGCGTTGTCGCTCAGGGCGGGTACGAGCAGTACTTC. Protein: CSVVAQGGYEQYF.

This clone was seen once. The gene calls are TRBV21-1 and TRBJ2-1. TRBV21-1 is a pseudogene. CDR3 size: 16 residues. The CDR3 is CASSKVDGPSSNEQFF. In DNA form, the CDR3 reads TGTGCCAGCAGCAAAGTAGACGGGCCAAGTTCCAATGAGCAGTTCTTC.

The V and J genes are TRBV7-3 and TRBJ2-2, with D hard to call. This CDR3 has 12 residues. Germline assignment: CDR1 SGHTA and CDR2 FQGTGA. V lost 3 bases, J lost 6 bases, and 5 bases lay in between. CDR3 sequence (DNA): TGTGCCAGCAGCTTTTCCCCCGGGGAGCTGTTTTTT. It codes for CASSFSPGELFF.

The rearrangement links TRBV7-2 to TRBJ1-5; D gene ambiguous. Per germline, CDR1 SGHTA and CDR2 FQGNSA. This CDR3 is built from 14 residues. Trimming removed 6 bases from V and 2 bases from J, with 11 bases in between. CDR3 coding DNA: TGTGCCAGCAGTTCCCATAGGGGCAATCAGCCCCAGCATTTT. It codes for CASSSHRGNQPQHF. Looking up the rest from reference TRBV7-2 and TRBJ1-5 gives the full variable domain: GAGVSQSPSNKVTEKGKDVELRCDPISGHTALYWYRQSLGQGLEFLIYFQGNSAPDKSGLPSDRFSAERTGGSVSTLTIQRTQQEDSAVYLCASSSHRGNQPQHFGDGTRLSIL.

This rearrangement joins TRBV25-1 to TRBJ2-7; TRBD2 aligns across 9 bases. Germline loops: CDR1 MGHDK, CDR2 SYGVNS. This CDR3 is 16 amino acids long. The J segment lost 1 base and the V segment lost 3 bases, leaving 7 bases of the junction unmatched. Here the CDR3 reads CASSDWNSGRSYEQYF. CDR3 sequence (DNA): TGTGCCAGCAGTGACTGGAATAGCGGGAGATCCTACGAGCAGTACTTC.

The V gene is TRBV5-1, the J gene TRBJ2-5; TRBD2 matches 9 bases. The CDR3 covers 15 residues. CDR1 is SGHRS, CDR2 YFSETQ, per germline. The V and J ends lost 0 bases and 3 bases, in that order; junction bases with no gene match: 3. Here the CDR3 reads CASSLVVAGEETQYF. CDR3 bases: TGCGCCAGCAGCTTGGTGGTAGCGGGAGAAGAGACCCAGTACTTC.